This TCR beta chain was recovered during a study of blood T cells in healthy people across ages (dated by TCRdb to the mid-2010s). In the study overall: Template switching captured roughly one uniquely barcoded TCR beta cDNA molecule per two T cells in model experiments. To avoid experimental bias, donors of different ages were spread randomly across the sequencing lanes. Four age groups were formed from the donors: young (average approximately 15 years), middle-aged (approximately 39), aged (about 62) and long-lived (82). Two additional independent replicas of 1 million unique cDNA reads from the same blood draw were analyzed for two donors (one aged 18 to 30 and one aged 80 or older). Age-related changes in TCR beta repertoire diversity were measured in the study by deep sequencing normalized with unique cDNA molecular identifiers.

Library construction relied on 5' RACE. This sample was sequenced with an Illumina HiSeq 2500. A second PCR of roughly 6 to 12 cycles was run with a J-beta primer mix and a sample-barcoded 5' primer. A template-switch 5' adaptor carrying 12 random nucleotides introduced a unique molecular identifier onto each TCR beta cDNA molecule. Each sample yielded at least 2.5 million CDR3-containing paired-end reads. First-strand cDNA synthesis was performed from all RNA using the Mint cDNA synthesis kit, with priming by a TRBC-specific oligonucleotide. Following uracil-DNA glycosylase treatment, all cDNA underwent a first 18-cycle PCR with the universal primers M1SS and BC2_uni_R. The original methods were these. Normalization of each sample was performed by random selection of 1 million high-quality reads, each carrying a distinct molecular identifier. Instead of being binned into consensus sequences, reads with shared molecular identifiers were discarded. MiTCR, set to a Q25 quality threshold and the strictest error-elimination algorithm, was used for CDR3 identification, clonotype clustering and error correction. A nonparametric unseen species model with Euler transformation was used to estimate lower-bound total TCR beta diversity. TCRdb's own reprocessing of the public reads used fastp at Q25 and MiXCR and kept productive beta chains. Every entry covers one CDR3 protein and lists the most common genes and DNA from its rows. The V and J calls reflect TCRdb's pipeline rather than the authors' work. For this sample there are about 750,000 distinct CDR3 sequences; 53% appear just once. The leading ten clones occupy about 38% of the sample.

The approximately 39 donors, aged 6 to 90 years, were systemically healthy Caucasian individuals from Russia. Approximately 9.3 milliliters of peripheral blood were collected from each donor into EDTA-treated Vacutainer tubes. Ficoll-Paque density-gradient centrifugation was used to isolate PBMCs, with at least 6.5 million per sample. Total RNA was extracted from PBMCs with Trizol reagent, with at least 5 micrograms obtained per sample. For every donor, an aliquot of PBMCs went through flow cytometry to measure the percentages of naive CD45RAhigh/CD27high T cells. Summary of the overall study and its limitations: A strong correlation was found between observed TCR beta diversity and the percentage of naive T cells measured by flow cytometry. Since profiling was done on bulk unsorted PBMCs, naive and antigen-experienced compartments could not be conclusively compared. Estimates of total diversity based on one million sequenced T cells were regarded as lower bounds and as underestimates. The long-lived group showed more naive CD4+ T cells, fewer expanded clones and increased TCR diversity than the aged group, suggesting age selection. Observed TCR beta diversity per million T cells fell roughly linearly with age, and a significant reduction was already apparent by age around 39. Because donor CMV infection status was unknown, age-related changes in expanded clonotypes were potentially confounded.

This clonotype was detected a few times. The target of this receptor is not known. Base qualities are not at hand, and no much larger clone is one base apart. From the cysteine through the phenylalanine, the CDR3 covers 12 amino acids. Kept here is only the CDR3 DNA, which spans 36 bases and is read in frame from base 1. The germline V gene (reference sequence) sets CDR1 to DFQATT and CDR2 to SNEGSKA. V is cut by 0 bases and J by 8 bases, and the space between the germline ends is 10 bases. Sequencing was performed on blood. This TCR came from an elderly man in good health. The chain couples TRBV20-1 to TRBJ1-2; TRBD1 could be the D gene, as 5 bases match. The CDR3 reads CSAREGAKGYTF. The nucleotide sequence is TGCAGTGCTAGAGAAGGGGCTAAGGGCTACACCTTC.